These 27 T cell receptor beta chains share one sample of origin, sequenced in a study of breast tumors, draining lymph nodes, adjacent tissues. TCRdb called the multiplex PCR reads again in MiXCR, with one record for every CDR3 protein. The data show approximately 210,000 distinct CDR3 sequences, less than 40% seen once. Breast cancer patients provided tissue from their axillary draining lymph nodes. Sequencing was performed on axillary lymph node tissue. The receptor source for this set is a female donor with breast cancer. Some clones in this sample may be carry-over from other donors' samples.

As concerns this clonotype: The junction does not match germline at one end; this may be a read error. CDR3 coding DNA: TGTGCCAGCAATAAGGGGGCGGGTGAGCGGTTCTTC. It is translated as CASNKGAGERFF. This chain connects TRBV6-2 or TRBV6-3 to TRBJ2-1; TRBD1 agrees at 7 bases. The CDR3 runs to 12 residues. Germline V gene sequence: CDR1 MNHEY, CDR2 SVGEGT.

As to this clonotype: Possible read error: a much larger clone is one base away. V usage is TRBV14 and J usage is TRBJ2-4; 9 nucleotides match TRBD1. CDR3 size: 18 residues. Germline V gene sequence: CDR1 SGHDN, CDR2 FVKESK. CDR3 DNA sequence: TGTGCCAGCAGCCACTCTCTGGGACAGGGCCTAGCCACAAACATTCAGTACTTC. Its translation: CASSHSLGQGLATNIQYF.

V and J are TRBV27 and TRBJ1-1; perhaps TRBD1 as D (5 bases). V gave up 2 bases and J gave up 1 base, with 8 bases separating them. The CDR3 has 14 residues. Per germline, CDR1 MNHEY and CDR2 SMNVEV (reference sequence). CDR3 region: CASSLQGKNTEAFF. The CDR3 region has the DNA TGTGCCAGCAGTTTACAGGGCAAGAACACTGAAGCTTTCTTT.

This clonotype was recorded at least ten times. The chain uses TRBV15 and TRBJ2-1, with 10 bases fitting TRBD2. With V trimmed by 4 bases and J by 1 base, 4 bases remained unmatched. This CDR3 contains 16 residues. Germline lookup yields CDR1 LNHNV and CDR2 YYDKDF (reference sequence). This chain's CDR3 is CATSTLAGGSYNEQFF. CDR3 DNA sequence: TGTGCCACCAGCACCTTAGCGGGAGGATCCTACAATGAGCAGTTCTTC.

There are many counts of this clonotype. The CDR3 DNA follows: TGTGCCTGGAACCCACCCTCTCGGCGTAGCACCGGGGAGCTGTTTTTT. Translation: CAWNPPSRRSTGELFF. This chain uses TRBV30 with TRBJ2-2; unclear D gene. CDR3 length: 16 amino acids. The V end lost 4 bases, the J end lost 4 bases, and 19 bases lay between the germline ends. Per the germline V gene, CDR1 is GTSNPN and CDR2 is SVGIG (reference sequence).

This chain connects TRBV7-8 to TRBJ1-1; D uncertain. The V and J ends lost 7 bases and 4 bases respectively, with 19 bases between them. From germline, CDR1 is SGHVS and CDR2 FQNEAQ. The CDR3 contains 15 residues. CDR3: CASTHTGSRSTEAFF. CDR3 nucleotides: TGTGCCAGCACCCACACCGGGAGCAGGAGCACTGAAGCTTTCTTT.

The gene calls are TRBV6-5 and TRBJ2-5, with 15 bases matching TRBD2. CDR1 and CDR2 (germline): MNHEY, SVGAGI. The CDR3 loop spans 18 amino acids. V trimming: 0 bases; J trimming: 5 bases; junction bases outside the gene matches: 7. The CDR3 DNA reads as TGTGCCAGCAGTTACTCCATGCCGGGACTAGCGGGAGGCGAGACCCAGTACTTC. This codes for CASSYSMPGLAGGETQYF.

This clonotype occurred many times. The chain has TRBV5-1 and TRBJ2-7, with 7 bases lining up with TRBD1. The V segment lost 3 bases and the J segment 3 bases; nucleotides outside the gene matches: 12. The CDR3 is made up of 16 amino acids. Germline lookup yields CDR1 SGHRS and CDR2 YFSETQ. CDR3 DNA sequence: TGCGCCAGCAGCTATATAGGACAGGAAGGAGTCTACGAGCAGTACTTC. The encoded protein is CASSYIGQEGVYEQYF. Looking up the rest from reference TRBV5-1 and TRBJ2-7 gives the full variable domain: KAGVTQTPRYLIKTRGQQVTLSCSPISGHRSVSWYQQTPGQGLQFLFEYFSETQRNKGNFPGRFSGRQFSNSRSEMNVSTLELGDSALYLCASSYIGQEGVYEQYFGPGTRLTVT.

This clonotype came up many times. One end of the junction does not line up with germline, which may come from a read error. The chain recombines TRBV7-8 with TRBJ2-1; 10 nucleotides match TRBD1. Germline-derived CDR1 and CDR2 are SGHVS and FQNEAQ. The CDR3 is 14 amino acids. CDR3 sequence: CASIRDRGMNEQLF. The CDR3 DNA sequence: TGTGCCAGCATCCGGGACAGGGGCATGAATGAGCAGCTCTTC.

With respect to this clonotype: The conserved closing phenylalanine or tryptophan is absent in this CDR3, likely reflecting a read error. The rearrangement uses TRBV6-1 and TRBJ1-2; TRBD1 agrees at 9 bases. Germline lookup yields CDR1 MNHNS and CDR2 SASEGT. This CDR3 is built from 15 residues. V shed 4 bases, J shed 5 bases, and the junction held 8 bases outside the gene matches. Here the CDR3 DNA reads TGTGCCAGCAGTGTCGCCGGGACAGGGCCTTATGGCTACACCCTC. This encodes CASSVAGTGPYGYTL.

The chain employs TRBV2 and TRBJ2-5; 8 bases line up with TRBD2. The CDR3 loop spans 15 amino acids. CDR1 SNHLY and CDR2 FYNNEI come from the germline V gene. The V segment lost 2 bases and the J segment 8 bases; nucleotides outside the gene matches: 10. The CDR3, as DNA: TGTGCCAGCAGTGAATACGCATCGGGGGGGGTAACCCAGTACTTC. Translated: CASSEYASGGVTQYF.

The table lists this clonotype with a few counts. The gene calls are TRBV28 and TRBJ1-5, with D possibly being TRBD1 (5 bases). CDR3 length: 16 amino acids. V lost 4 bases and J lost 5, with 18 bases in between. Germline V CDR1 and CDR2: MDHEN, SYDVKM. CDR3 sequence reads: CASSSPGRGGYQPQHF. CDR3 sequence (DNA): TGTGCCAGCAGTTCCCCGGGGCGGGGGGGTTATCAGCCCCAGCATTTT.

In its sample, this clonotype was seen many times. As DNA, the CDR3 is TGCGCCAGCAGCTTGGCCGGCGGGAGGGCCAGGGAGCAGTACTTC. Amino acids: CASSLAGGRAREQYF. J is TRBJ2-7 and V is TRBV5-1, with 9 bases lining up with TRBD2. Germline-derived CDR1 and CDR2 are SGHRS and YFSETQ. The ends lost 0 bases at V and 7 bases at J; junction bases unmatched: 8. The CDR3 is 15 residues long.

The J gene is TRBJ2-2, the V gene TRBV2; D not resolved. CDR3 length: 12 residues. The germline CDR1 and CDR2 sequences are SNHLY and FYNNEI. With 6 bases removed from V and 3 bases from J, the gap between germline ends came to 5 bases. CDR3 residues: CASRADTGELFF. The CDR3 coding sequence is TGTGCCAGCAGGGCAGACACCGGGGAGCTGTTTTTT.

Notes on this clonotype: Since a much larger clone is just one base distant, this may be a read error. V and J are TRBV6-5 and TRBJ1-2; D not certain. Germline CDR1 is MNHEY and CDR2 is SVGAGI. The length of the CDR3 is 12 residues. The CDR3 coding sequence is TGTGCCAGCAGTTCCCAACAATATGTCTACACCTTC. Translation: CASSSQQYVYTF.

The sample holds many counts of this clonotype. The chain has TRBV11-3 and TRBJ2-1; 10 positions agree with TRBD2. The CDR3 length is 17 residues. V dropped 0 bases and J dropped 6; count of bases not matched to a gene: 8. Germline lookup yields CDR1 SGHNT and CDR2 YENEEA. The CDR3, as DNA: TGTGCCAGCAGCTTAGATCGGGCTAGCGGGAGTAGCAATGAGCAGTTCTTC. Translated, it gives CASSLDRASGSSNEQFF.

The rearrangement links TRBV20-1 to TRBJ2-3; D call uncertain. This CDR3 region has 13 residues. The V gene's germline CDR1 is DFQATT and CDR2 SNEGSKA (reference sequence). V was cut by 0 bases and J by 7 bases, with 11 bases left in between. CDR3 sequence (DNA): TGCAGTGCTAGAGATCCCGGAGCGTATACGCAGTATTTT. Its translation: CSARDPGAYTQYF.

Points on this clonotype: It may be a read error: a sequence one base away is much more abundant. This sequence joins TRBV11-2 and TRBJ2-7; D possibly corresponds to TRBD1 (6 bases). Germline-derived CDR1 and CDR2 are SGHAT and FQNNGV. V lost 2 bases, J lost 2 bases, and 10 bases lay in between. The CDR3 sequence is 14 residues long. CDR3 nucleotide sequence: TGTGCCAGCAGCTTATATGGGACAACCTACGAGCAGTACTTC. Translating gives CASSLYGTTYEQYF.

The chain employs TRBV6-5 and TRBJ1-5; D perhaps matches TRBD1 (5 bases). CDR1 is MNHEY and CDR2 is SVGAGI in the germline V gene. The V end was cut by 8 bases, the J end by 3 bases, with 14 bases between. The CDR3 has 14 residues. The CDR3 DNA is TGTGCCAGCTCACCCGGGGGGATCAATCAGCCCCAGCATTTT. Translating it yields CASSPGGINQPQHF.

The V call is TRBV6-5, the J call TRBJ2-1; 14 nucleotides line up with TRBD2. This CDR3 is 19 amino acids long. Germline assignment: CDR1 MNHEY and CDR2 SVGAGI. The trim removed 6 bases at V and 4 bases at J, leaving 14 bases unmatched. CDR3 DNA sequence: TGTGCCAGCAGAGCCACCACCGGGACTAGCGGGAGTGGATACAATGAGCAGTTCTTC. Translated, it gives CASRATTGTSGSGYNEQFF.

This clonotype was counted at least ten times. The V call is TRBV29-1, the J call TRBJ2-7; D is perhaps TRBD1 (8 bases). The CDR3 covers 16 residues. Trimming removed 6 bases at V and 6 bases at J, with 27 bases between. CDR1 and CDR2 from the germline V gene are SQVTM and ANQGSEA. CDR3 DNA: TGCAGCGTAGGTCCTGGGGGGGACAGGTTTCGGGGCGAGCAGTACTTC. Translated, it gives CSVGPGGDRFRGEQYF.

This clonotype was recorded at least ten times. The V call is TRBV12-3 or TRBV12-4, the J call TRBJ1-3; TRBD1 matches 9 bases. The V segment lost 6 bases and the J segment 8 bases; nucleotides outside the gene matches: 5. The CDR3 runs to 13 residues. DNA for the CDR3: TGTGCCAGCAGAGGACAGGGGAGAGACACCATATATTTT. Its protein is CASRGQGRDTIYF.

This chain links TRBV2 with TRBJ1-4, with TRBD1 identical over 9 bases. V shed 8 bases, J shed 7 bases, and the junction held 17 bases outside the gene matches. CDR1 is SNHLY, CDR2 FYNNEI, per germline. The length of the CDR3 is 17 residues. The CDR3 DNA is TGTGCCAGCTTTGTATCGACCGGGGGACAGGGCACTGAAAAACTGTTTTTT. This sequence encodes CASFVSTGGQGTEKLFF.

Here the CDR3 reads CASSARTPGLRETQYF. The CDR3 coding sequence is TGTGCCAGCAGTGCTAGGACGCCCGGGTTACGAGAGACCCAGTACTTC. V is TRBV25-1 and J is TRBJ2-5; no reliable D call. The ends were cut back, 4 bases at V and 4 bases at J, with 19 bases in the middle. The CDR3 runs to 16 residues. Per the germline V gene, CDR1 is MGHDK and CDR2 is SYGVNS.

Points on this clonotype: This is likely a read error, given that the CDR3 carries no conserved phenylalanine or tryptophan at its end. The DNA is omitted, as the CDR3 cannot be located on it reliably, and the CDR3 follows TCRdb's listing. The genes are TRBV7-9 and TRBJ2-7; the table's D call TRBD2 went unverified against the DNA. The CDR3 region is 8 residues in length, termini included. Germline lookup yields CDR1 SEHNR and CDR2 FQNEAQ (reference sequence). The CDR3 region is CASSFGTS.

This clonotype was found once. The junction does not match germline at one end; this may be a read error. The genes are TRBV5-6 and TRBJ1-2; D gene unclear. This CDR3 has 13 residues. Germline V gene lookup returns CDR1 SGHDT and CDR2 YYEEEE. The CDR3 sequence: CASSLVGQYGCTF. The CDR3 DNA sequence: TGTGCCAGCAGCTTGGTCGGCCAGTATGGCTGCACCTTC.

The V call is TRBV7-3, the J call TRBJ2-5, with D possibly being TRBD2 (6 bases). Looked up from germline, CDR1 is SGHTA and CDR2 is FQGTGA. The CDR3 sequence is 14 residues long. V was shortened by 6 bases and J by 4 bases, with 15 bases between the two germline ends. The CDR3 nucleotides read TGTGCCAGCAGTGTAGTAGCGGCTCGAGAGACCCAGTACTTC. Translation gives CASSVVAARETQYF.